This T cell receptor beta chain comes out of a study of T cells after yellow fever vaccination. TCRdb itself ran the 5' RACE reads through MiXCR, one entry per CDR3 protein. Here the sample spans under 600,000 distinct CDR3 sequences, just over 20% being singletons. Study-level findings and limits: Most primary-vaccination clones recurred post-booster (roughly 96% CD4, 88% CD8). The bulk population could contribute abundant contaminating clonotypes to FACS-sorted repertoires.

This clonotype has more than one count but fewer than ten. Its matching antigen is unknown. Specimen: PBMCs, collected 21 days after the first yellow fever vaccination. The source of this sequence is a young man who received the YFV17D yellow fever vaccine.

The CDR3 coding sequence is TGTGCCAGCAGCCAAGAATCTAAAGGCGACCCGAACACCGGGGAGCTGTTTTTT. Translating it yields CASSQESKGDPNTGELFF. V gene TRBV3-1 combines with J gene TRBJ2-2; D remains ambiguous. The CDR3 is made up of 18 amino acids. From germline, CDR1 is LGHDT and CDR2 YNNKEL (reference sequence). V shed 0 bases and J shed 0 bases, with 14 bases lying between them.